This record looks at one T cell receptor beta chain sequence and its context. The antigen is not known. This record belongs to a study of blood T cells in healthy people across ages. PCR was performed a second time for roughly 6 to 12 cycles using a sample-barcoded 5' primer and a J-beta primer mix. TCRdb reanalysed the 5' RACE reads using MiXCR and keeps one entry per CDR3 protein. The top ten clones hold roughly 10% of a sample with more than 900,000 distinct CDR3 sequences, 25% to 35% of them seen once. Study-level results: Leaving the PBMCs unsorted stopped any conclusive comparison of naive versus antigen-experienced cells. Observed TCR beta diversity showed a strong correlation with the percentage of naive T cells as measured by flow cytometry.

Germline CDR1 reads SGHKS; CDR2 reads YYEKEE (reference sequence). CDR3 size: 15 residues. Germline trimming cut 4 bases from V and 3 bases from J; bases unmatched to any gene: 5. These data were also filed under a second study, of T cells of mothers and their children.

The receptor comes from a woman in her thirties or forties in good health. The rearrangement uses TRBV5-5 and TRBJ1-2, with 11 bases identical to TRBD1. The source material was blood. The DNA of the CDR3 is TGTGCCAGCAGCGCCGGACAGGGGGCGTACTATGGCTACACCTTC. As protein: CASSAGQGAYYGYTF.